Many counts were recorded for the clone carrying this TCR beta chain. Antigen: not known. The time point here: blood at routine non-recurrence follow-up after resection. Whole RNA was taken from tumor, nontumor lung or frozen PBMC; it was then sequenced unsorted. The sample comes from a study of spatial heterogeneity in lung cancer. Study summary: The donors comprised some 78 untreated early-stage non-small cell lung cancer patients. Where they were available, follow-up PBMC samples were sequenced, at a median of about 25 months after resection. Detection of beta-chain sequences consistently exceeded that of alpha-chain sequences.

Study-wide points: Tumor TCRs that were ubiquitous and expanded showed up in blood more at resection than follow-up.

The CDR3 runs to 12 residues. Trimming cost V 5 bases and J 6 bases, with 9 bases left between them. The germline CDR1 and CDR2 sequences are MNHNS and SASEGT. TCRdb re-derived calls from the 5' RACE reads in MiXCR, one entry per CDR3 protein. The sample consists of 50,000 to 60,000 distinct CDR3 sequences, less than 9.5% of them appearing once. The sample consisted of PBMCs, taken at follow-up. The chain employs TRBV6-1 and TRBJ2-3; a possible D gene is TRBD1 (5 bases). The TCR originated in a female donor with early-stage non-small cell lung cancer. The CDR3 sequence is CASSNRLDTQYF. CDR3 bases: TGTGCCAGCAGTAACAGGCTTGATACGCAGTATTTT.